This TCR beta chain was profiled in a study of T cells in Graves' hyperthyroidism and ophthalmopathy. CDR1 ENHRY and CDR2 SYGVKD come from the germline V gene. The CDR3 length is 13 residues. The V end lost 1 base, the J end lost 4 bases, and 7 bases lay between the germline ends. Amplified TCR beta CDR3 regions came from RNA transcripts. TCR CDR3 underwent first-round RT-PCR with the HTBI primer set. One entry per CDR3 protein, called by TCRdb with MiXCR from the multiplex PCR reads. The sample lists 330,000 or so distinct CDR3 sequences, approximately 19% occurring once. Sequencing was done on a sample of blood. The chain employs TRBV10-3 and TRBJ1-2; D gene uncertain. The sequence came from a man between 45 and 60 years old with Graves' ophthalmopathy. CDR3 residues: CAISEFEGYGYTF. In DNA, the CDR3 is TGTGCCATCAGTGAGTTCGAGGGCTATGGCTACACCTTC.